Listed below are T cell receptor beta chains from one sample, sequenced in a study of regulatory T cells in long-lasting Graves disease. TCRdb re-called the multiplex PCR reads through MiXCR, storing one row per CDR3 protein. The table has 450,000 to 650,000 distinct CDR3 sequences, 15% to 20% seen once. The same data also contributed to another study, on T cells in Graves' hyperthyroidism and ophthalmopathy.

The source material was peripheral blood mononuclear cells (PBMCs), sampled at new diagnosis, from a patient treated with antithyroid drugs. These receptors originate from a woman aged 40-65 years with Graves disease. The CDR3 runs from the conserved cysteine through the conserved F or W. A D gene is named only where the DNA matches it firmly. A clone size is listed for some rows: how often the clone was seen (once, few, many), or a class if it is expanded.

cdr3_nt	cdr3_aa	clone_size	d_call	v_call	j_call
TGTGCCAGCAGCCGGCTCCAGGAGGCTTCCTACGAGCAGTACTTC	CASSRLQEASYEQYF	-	-	TRBV11-2	TRBJ2-7
TGTGCCAGCAGTTACTCGGGCGGGGGGGCGAATGAGCAGTTCTTC	CASSYSGGGANEQFF	many	TRBD2	TRBV6-5	TRBJ2-1
TGTGCCAGCAGTGAAGGGGTGGCTTTCTTT	CASSEGVAFF	many	-	TRBV2	TRBJ1-1
TGTGCCAGCAGTGGTGGTACGGAATACGAGCAGTACTTC	CASSGGTEYEQYF	few	-	TRBV28	TRBJ2-7
TGTGCCAGCAGCCCATATAGCGGGGGCTCTCTGGAGCAGTACTTC	CASSPYSGGSLEQYF	-	TRBD2	TRBV9	TRBJ2-7
TGCAGCGTTGAAGTACGGGCAGGGGGCTGGGAGCTGTTTTTT	CSVEVRAGGWELFF	few	TRBD1	TRBV29-1	TRBJ2-2
TGCGCCAGCAGCGCCGGGACAGGGGAGGGTCAGCCCCAGCATTTT	CASSAGTGEGQPQHF	many	TRBD1	TRBV5-1	TRBJ1-5
TGTGCCAGCAGCTCACGGACGTCGAGCAATGAGCAGTTCTTC	CASSSRTSSNEQFF	few	-	TRBV2	TRBJ2-1
TGTGCCAGCAGCCGGACGTTCGGGACTAGCGGCACAGATACGCAGTATTTT	CASSRTFGTSGTDTQYF	many	TRBD2	TRBV14	TRBJ2-3
TGTGCCCCCCAGGGACAGGCGAACACTGAAGCTTTCTTT	CAPQGQANTEAFF	few	TRBD1	TRBV2	TRBJ1-1
TGTGCCAGCAGTTGGGGCAGGGGGAACACTGAAGCTTTCTTT	CASSWGRGNTEAFF	many	-	TRBV28	TRBJ1-1
TGCAGTGCTAGAGATCCAGCTAGCGGGGGCACAGATACGCAGTATTTT	CSARDPASGGTDTQYF	many	TRBD2	TRBV20-1	TRBJ2-3
TGTGCCAGCAGTTCCCCCCTTGTGTACAATGAGCAGTTCTTC	CASSSPLVYNEQFF	many	-	TRBV27	TRBJ2-1
TGTGCCAGCAGTGCCGGTGGACAGGGCACAGATACGCAGTATTTT	CASSAGGQGTDTQYF	-	TRBD1	TRBV6-2/TRBV6-3	TRBJ2-3
TGTGCCAGCAGCCAATTAACAGGGGGCACTGAAGCTTTCTTT	CASSQLTGGTEAFF	many	TRBD1	TRBV14	TRBJ1-1
TGTGCCAGCAGTATGCGGACAGGGGTCGGCACTGAAGCTTTCTTT	CASSMRTGVGTEAFF	many	TRBD1	TRBV6-1	TRBJ1-1
TGTGCCAGCAGCCCCCCTGGGACCACAGATACGCAGTATTTT	CASSPPGTTDTQYF	few	-	TRBV12-3/TRBV12-4	TRBJ2-3
TGTGCCAGCAGCTATGACCTCCCAGGAGCAGATACGCAGTATTTT	CASSYDLPGADTQYF	-	-	TRBV7-9	TRBJ2-3
TGTGCCAGCAGTAACCCGCAGAGCGGGAATTACGAGCAGTACTTC	CASSNPQSGNYEQYF	many	TRBD2	TRBV12-3/TRBV12-4	TRBJ2-7
TGTGCCAGTAGTACTCGGGACAACTACGAGCAGTACTTC	CASSTRDNYEQYF	-	-	TRBV19	TRBJ2-7
TGTGCCAGCAGTCCGCTCGACAGGCAGGGGGACTACGAGCAGTACTTC	CASSPLDRQGDYEQYF	many	TRBD1	TRBV12-3/TRBV12-4	TRBJ2-7
TGTGCCAGCAGGCGGGAAAGCAATCAGCCCCAGCATTTT	CASRRESNQPQHF	many	-	TRBV2	TRBJ1-5
TGTGCCAGCAGTTCAGGACAGGGGTACAATGAGCAGTTCTTC	CASSSGQGYNEQFF	few	TRBD1	TRBV6-9	TRBJ2-1
TGTGCCAGCAGCCAAGCGACGGCTAACACTGAAGCTTTCTTT	CASSQATANTEAFF	-	-	TRBV3-1	TRBJ1-1
TGCGCCAGCGGGGACAGGGAAGCTTTCTTT	CASGDREAFF	few	TRBD1	TRBV10-1	TRBJ1-1
TGCAGTGCTAGCGGGGGGAATGAAAAACTGTTTTTT	CSASGGNEKLFF	many	-	TRBV20-1	TRBJ1-4
TGCGCCAGCAGCCAAGTGACTCCGAACACTGAAGCTTTCTTT	CASSQVTPNTEAFF	many	-	TRBV4-1	TRBJ1-1
TGCGCCAGCAGCTTGGACTCATGGCAGGGGTCTCTCTCTCGAAACACCATATATTTT	CASSLDSWQGSLSRNTIYF	few	-	TRBV5-1	TRBJ1-3
TGTGCCAGCAGTGAAGCGCTTCGAGGGGGGGGATTTCGGGATACGCAGTATTTT	CASSEALRGGGFRDTQYF	few	-	TRBV6-1	TRBJ2-3
TGCGCCAGCAGCATGATGGGGTCAGTAGCCAAAAACATTCAGTACTTC	CASSMMGSVAKNIQYF	many	-	TRBV5-1	TRBJ2-4
TGTGCCAGCAGTTTCCCGGGACAAGGCGATGAGCAGTTCTTC	CASSFPGQGDEQFF	few	-	TRBV27	TRBJ2-1
TGTGCCAGCAGCACAAGGACAGTTGAAAAACTGTTTTTT	CASSTRTVEKLFF	many	-	TRBV11-2	TRBJ1-4
TGTGCTAGTGGTTTTGGGGTCGGAGAGACCCAGTACTTC	CASGFGVGETQYF	few	-	TRBV12-5	TRBJ2-5
TGTGCCAGCAGAAGGGTTCTCCTAGGCAATCAGCCCCAGCATTTT	CASRRVLLGNQPQHF	few	-	TRBV6-1	TRBJ1-5
TGTGCCAGCAGTACCAGGGCCGGTGTGAACACTGAAGCTTTCTTT	CASSTRAGVNTEAFF	few	-	TRBV12-3/TRBV12-4	TRBJ1-1
TGTGCCAGTAGCCGGACGAAGGGCACTGAAGCTTTCTTT	CASSRTKGTEAFF	-	-	TRBV19	TRBJ1-1
TGCGCCAGCAGCCAAAGGGGGGGGGGGATCGGTGAAAAACTGTTTTTT	CASSQRGGGIGEKLFF	few	-	TRBV4-1	TRBJ1-4
TGTGCCAGCAGCCTTCTAGGGTCCAGCGTCAGCGAGCAGTACTTC	CASSLLGSSVSEQYF	few	-	TRBV3-1	TRBJ2-7
TGCGCCAGCAGTCCGGGGCTAGCGGGGCCCATGAATGAGCAGTTCTTC	CASSPGLAGPMNEQFF	many	TRBD2	TRBV10-2	TRBJ2-1
TGCAGTGCAATCCCGGGACTTGCGACCGCCTACGAGCAGTACTTC	CSAIPGLATAYEQYF	-	-	TRBV20-1	TRBJ2-7
TGTGCCTGGAGTTCTCGTGGGAGTGGCTACACCTTC	CAWSSRGSGYTF	few	-	TRBV30	TRBJ1-2
TGTGCCAGCAGCCGGGGACTAGCGGGGGGCCACCGCTCCTACAATGAGCAGTTCTTC	CASSRGLAGGHRSYNEQFF	many	TRBD2	TRBV3-1	TRBJ2-1
TGTGCCAGCAGTGTCGCGCATTCAGGCTATGGCTACACCTTC	CASSVAHSGYGYTF	many	-	TRBV28	TRBJ1-2
TGTGCCAGCAGTTCCCGATTAGGCAATGAGCAGTTCTTC	CASSSRLGNEQFF	many	-	TRBV28	TRBJ2-1
TGCGCCAGCAGGCCGGGACAGGGTGTCTCCGGGGAGCTGTTTTTT	CASRPGQGVSGELFF	-	TRBD1	TRBV3-1	TRBJ2-2